These 20 T cell receptor beta chains were all obtained from the same sample, sequenced in a study of post-analysis software for immune sequencing data. Overall study results and limits: Patients used about 5 TRBV segments, including TRBV5-6, TRBV5-1 and TRBV20-1, more often than controls.

cDNA libraries for TCR beta contained unique molecular identifiers. TCRdb analysed the PCR reads with MiXCR anew, one entry per CDR3 protein. The sample holds about 430,000 distinct CDR3 sequences, 39% seen once. Their specific antigens are unknown. Specimen: blood. All receptors come from a girl aged 2-10 years with multiple sclerosis.

The chain employs TRBV6-5 and TRBJ2-7; D perhaps matches TRBD1 (6 bases). With the DNA end fitting TRBJ2-5 better, the J assignment may be wrong. The CDR3 length is 14 residues. CDR1 is MNHEY, CDR2 SVGAGI, per germline. The CDR3 DNA follows: TGTGCCAGCAGATGGGAACAGGGTTGGGAGACCCAGTACTTC. It translates to CASRWEQGWETQYF.

The CDR3 region has the DNA TGTGCCAGCTCACCCAGCACAGGGGGCGCATACGAGCAGTACTTC. Protein product: CASSPSTGGAYEQYF. The V gene is TRBV18, the J gene TRBJ2-7; TRBD1 matches at 9 bases. Trimming removed 3 bases from V and 4 bases from J; junction bases left unmatched: 7. There are 15 residues in the CDR3. Germline-derived CDR1 and CDR2 are KGHSH and LQKENI. Looking up the rest from reference TRBV18 and TRBJ2-7 gives the full variable domain: NAGVMQNPRHLVRRRGQEARLRCSPMKGHSHVYWYRQLPEEGLKFMVYLQKENIIDESGMPKERFSAEFPKEGPSILRIQQVVRGDSAAYFCASSPSTGGAYEQYFGPGTRLTVT.

In its sample, this clonotype was seen a few times. V and J are TRBV5-5 and TRBJ2-1; 7 bases agree with TRBD1. This CDR3 is 16 amino acids long. Germline V CDR1 and CDR2: SGHKS, YYEKEE (reference sequence). The J segment lost 5 bases and the V segment lost 2 bases, leaving 10 bases of the junction unmatched. The CDR3 nucleotides read TGTGCCAGCAGCTTCTCCGAGACAGGGTTGGACAATGAGCAGTTCTTC. Translating it yields CASSFSETGLDNEQFF.

The gene calls are TRBV7-9 and TRBJ2-1; tentatively, D is TRBD2 (6 bases). The CDR3 runs 15 residues. Trimming took 3 bases from V and 4 from J, leaving 13 bases between them. Germline V lookup: CDR1 SEHNR, CDR2 FQNEAQ (reference sequence). The CDR3 DNA reads TGTGCCAGCAGCTTTCGGGAGAATCGGTACAATGAGCAGTTCTTC. As protein: CASSFRENRYNEQFF.

The chain recombines TRBV4-1 with TRBJ2-4; tentative D call: TRBD1 (7 bases). Matching the DNA end better, TRBJ2-7 makes the J call doubtful. The CDR3 runs 16 residues. Germline V CDR1 and CDR2: MGHRA, YSYEKL. The CDR3 DNA reads TGCGCCAGCAGCCTCCAGGGGGGAAAAAGCTCCTACGAGCAGTACTTC. Translated: CASSLQGGKSSYEQYF.

This chain uses TRBV5-5 with TRBJ2-3; 7 positions match TRBD2. Germline V gene data show CDR1 as SGHKS and CDR2 as YYEKEE (reference sequence). V lost 6 bases, J lost 4 bases, and 14 bases stayed unmatched. The CDR3 is made up of 16 amino acids. The CDR3 nucleotides are TGTGCCAGCACCAAGAGTGGGGGGGGGTTTGCAGATACGCAGTATTTT. Translation gives CASTKSGGGFADTQYF.

The V gene is TRBV12-3 or TRBV12-4, the J gene TRBJ2-1; 8 nucleotides agree with TRBD2. The J call could be wrong; TRBJ2-7 is a better fit for the DNA end. The CDR3 is 16 residues long. DNA of the CDR3: TGTGCCAGCAGTTCCCGGCTCGGGAGGGCCTCCAATGAGCAGTACTTC. It yields the protein CASSSRLGRASNEQYF.

This clonotype was counted between two and nine times. At one of its ends the junction is not consistent with the germline gene, which may arise from a read error. The CDR3, as DNA: TGTGCCAGCACCTTACAGGCCCGAGTAATGACAGATACGCAGTATTTT. It specifies CASTLQARVMTDTQYF. The chain has TRBV11-2 and TRBJ2-3; TRBD1 is a possible D gene (5 bases). There are 16 residues in the CDR3. CDR1 SGHAT and CDR2 FQNNGV come from the germline V gene.

The V gene is TRBV29-1, the J gene TRBJ2-7; D may correspond to TRBD1 or TRBD2 (5 bases each). Germline V gives CDR1 SQVTM, CDR2 ANQGSEA. This CDR3 is 12 amino acids long. Trimming removed 2 bases at V and 6 bases at J, with 11 bases between. CDR3 sequence (DNA): TGCAGCGTTGAATTCGTGGGGGTCGAGCAGTACTTC. Its protein product is CSVEFVGVEQYF.

The chain links TRBV29-1 to TRBJ1-2; D uncertain. V was shortened by 3 bases and J by 4 bases, with 30 bases between the two germline ends. The CDR3 contains 19 residues. CDR1 SQVTM and CDR2 ANQGSEA come from the germline V gene. The CDR3 loop is CSVESLREGRTHVPYGYTF. CDR3 DNA: TGCAGCGTTGAGTCTTTGAGAGAGGGTAGGACCCACGTCCCCTATGGCTACACCTTC.

This clonotype was detected many times. The chain employs TRBV20-1 and TRBJ2-1, with D possibly TRBD2 on 5 matching bases. This CDR3 contains 16 residues. V dropped 0 bases and J dropped 5 bases, with 17 bases sitting between them. CDR1 DFQATT and CDR2 SNEGSKA come from the germline V gene (reference sequence). The CDR3 DNA sequence: TGCAGTGCTAGAGATCAGGAGCGGAGACAAAACAATGAGCAGTTCTTC. Translation: CSARDQERRQNNEQFF.

The chain joins TRBV12-3 or TRBV12-4 to TRBJ2-5; D gene ambiguous. The length of the CDR3 is 19 residues. Deletions cut 4 bases from V and 3 bases from J, with 27 bases between. For the CDR3, the DNA is TGTGCCAGCAGTTCCCTTTGGGGAAACCCACGGCCAACAGAAGAGACCCAGTACTTC. Translation: CASSSLWGNPRPTEETQYF.

The gene calls are TRBV11-2 and TRBJ2-7; possibly TRBD1 for D (6 bases). The J call is uncertain, as TRBJ2-4 better fits the DNA end. Germline-derived CDR1 and CDR2 are SGHAT and FQNNGV. CDR3 length: 13 amino acids. CDR3 sequence (DNA): TGTGCCTGCGGTACAGGGCCAGGGGACATTCAGTACTTC. It yields the protein CACGTGPGDIQYF.

The chain couples TRBV10-3 to TRBJ2-1; D remains ambiguous. Between the trimmed V and J ends, which lost 0 bases and 0 bases, there was a span of 9 bases. The CDR3 sequence is 16 residues long. Germline CDR1 ENHRY, CDR2 SYGVKD. CDR3 in amino acids: CAISESRQSSYNEQFF. For the CDR3, the DNA is TGTGCCATCAGTGAGTCGAGGCAGAGCTCCTACAATGAGCAGTTCTTC.

The table lists this clonotype with a count of one. The chain links TRBV21-1 to TRBJ2-7; TRBD1, the table's D call, lacks a check against the DNA. TRBV21-1 is a listed pseudogene. The CDR3 runs to 19 residues. The CDR3 DNA sequence: TGTGCCAGCAGCAAAGCATCCCGTCCGGGGGCCCCAACTCTCTACGAGCAGTACTTC. Translating it yields CASSKASRPGAPTLYEQYF.

The CDR3 loop reads CASSVVGYSNQPQHF. As DNA, the CDR3 is TGTGCCAGCAGTGTTGTAGGTTATAGCAATCAGCCCCAGCATTTT. The chain joins TRBV2 to TRBJ1-5; the D is unclear. The CDR3 contains 15 residues. From germline, CDR1 is SNHLY and CDR2 FYNNEI. The V and J ends lost 4 bases and 0 bases respectively, with 10 bases between them.

This clonotype was picked up a small number of times. The chain is built from TRBV5-1 and TRBJ2-3; D uncertain. CDR1 is SGHRS, CDR2 YFSETQ, per germline. The CDR3 is 15 residues long. Trimming left V 2 bases short and J 0 bases short, with 10 bases between. Here the CDR3 DNA reads TGCGCCAGCAGCTTCGAGGTCCCTAGCACAGATACGCAGTATTTT. As protein: CASSFEVPSTDTQYF.

J is TRBJ2-5 and V is TRBV6-2 or TRBV6-3; tentative D call: TRBD1 (6 bases). The CDR3 covers 15 residues. CDR1 and CDR2 from the germline V gene are MNHEY and SVGEGT. Trimming removed 7 bases from V and 1 base from J, with 16 bases in between. CDR3 in DNA: TGTGCCAGCACTCCAGGGGTGTGGACCCAAGAGACCCAGTACTTC. Translating it yields CASTPGVWTQETQYF.

Only a few counts were recorded for this clonotype. CDR3 sequence (DNA): TGTGCCAGCAGTTACGGAGGACTAGCGGTATACAATGAGCAGTTCTTC. Translated, it gives CASSYGGLAVYNEQFF. This rearrangement joins TRBV6-5 to TRBJ2-1; 10 nucleotides align to TRBD2. This CDR3 has 16 residues. The V gene end was trimmed by 2 bases and the J gene end by 4 bases; junction bases not matched to a gene: 5. CDR1 and CDR2 from the germline V gene are MNHEY and SVGAGI.

This rearrangement joins TRBV24-1 to TRBJ2-3; no clear D gene. Germline V gene data show CDR1 as KGHDR and CDR2 as SFDVKD. The CDR3 runs to 13 residues. The ends were cut back, 4 bases at V and 2 bases at J, with 6 bases in the middle. CDR3 nucleotides: TGTGCCACCAGTGACCGACCCACAGATACGCAGTATTTT. Protein sequence: CATSDRPTDTQYF.